The T cell receptor (beta chain) under discussion was sequenced for a study of cytomegalovirus exposure and HLA in healthy donors. Researchers ran the PCR with 60 Vbeta and 13 Jbeta primers. Produced via immunoSEQ multiplex PCR; TCRdb's table is partial and in-frame only. The listing contains 150,000 or so clones. CDR1 and CDR2 from the germline V gene are LNHDA and SQIVND (reference sequence). The CDR3 loop spans 19 amino acids. The ends lost 4 bases at V and 2 bases at J; junction bases unmatched: 14. The chain joins TRBV19 to TRBJ2-6, with 7 bases matching TRBD2. This TCR was recovered from a woman aged 55-70 years in good health and CMV-seronegative. The sequencing input was PBMCs. The CDR3 reads CASSTGGGAGLAGANVLTF. CDR3 nucleotide sequence: TGTGCCAGTAGTACTGGGGGAGGGGCAGGGCTGGCTGGGGCCAACGTCCTGACTTTC.